The 23 T cell receptor beta chains in this list originate from one sample, sequenced in a study of breast tumors, draining lymph nodes, adjacent tissues. TCRdb re-called the multiplex PCR reads through MiXCR, storing one row per CDR3 protein. The table shows tens of thousands of distinct CDR3 sequences, with 60% to 70% occurring only once. The sequenced sample consisted of breast tumor tissue. The source is a female donor with breast cancer. Some clones in this sample may be carry-over from other donors' samples.

This chain joins TRBV28 and TRBJ1-6; 10 bases line up with TRBD1. This CDR3 is 12 amino acids long. In germline, CDR1 is MDHEN, CDR2 SYDVKM. J gave up 8 bases and V 8 bases, and 0 bases lay outside the gene matches. CDR3 DNA sequence: TGTGCCAGCGGGACAGGGGATTCACCCCTCCACTTT. Its protein is CASGTGDSPLHF.

The chain has TRBV12-3 or TRBV12-4 and TRBJ2-1; 8 bases map to TRBD2. The CDR3 length is 14 residues. V lost 3 bases to trimming and J lost 9 bases; unmatched junction nucleotides: 7. The CDR3 DNA reads TGTGCCAGCAGTTTCGCGGGGGGACTGGTTGAGCAGTTCTTC. It yields the protein CASSFAGGLVEQFF.

The rearrangement links TRBV20-1 to TRBJ2-7; the D is unclear. This CDR3 region has 14 residues. The germline CDR1 and CDR2 sequences are DFQATT and SNEGSKA (reference sequence). Trimming removed 0 bases from V and 4 bases from J, with 13 bases in between. The CDR3 here is CSARDGPPHYEQYV. CDR3 nucleotides: TGCAGTGCTAGAGATGGGCCGCCCCATTACGAGCAGTACGTC.

The genes are TRBV4-3 and TRBJ2-7; no firm D call. The CDR3 is 13 residues long. Germline V gene sequence: CDR1 LGHNA, CDR2 YSLEER. Trimming removed 0 bases from V and 3 bases from J, with 6 bases in between. CDR3: CASSQEQRYEQYF. CDR3 nucleotide sequence: TGCGCCAGCAGCCAAGAGCAACGCTACGAGCAGTACTTC.

This sequence joins TRBV7-6 and TRBJ1-6; D remains ambiguous. The V end was cut by 1 base, the J end by 10 bases, with 11 bases between. CDR1 SGHVS and CDR2 FNYEAQ come from the germline V gene. CDR3 length: 14 amino acids. This CDR3 is CASSLVERGSPLHF. The DNA for the CDR3 is TGTGCCAGCAGCTTAGTGGAGCGTGGATCACCCCTCCACTTT.

The rearrangement uses TRBV20-1 and TRBJ1-2; 7 bases fit TRBD1. CDR1 is DFQATT and CDR2 is SNEGSKA in the germline V gene (reference sequence). The V segment lost 6 bases and the J segment 8 bases; nucleotides outside the gene matches: 12. The CDR3 loop spans 13 amino acids. CDR3 region: CSARRGQPQGYTF. In DNA, the CDR3 is TGCAGTGCACGTAGGGGACAGCCCCAAGGCTACACCTTC.

This clonotype has a count of ten or more. V is TRBV13 and J is TRBJ2-7; D is perhaps TRBD1 or TRBD2 (5 bases each). Germline lookup yields CDR1 PRHDT and CDR2 FYEKMQ (reference sequence). This CDR3 contains 16 residues. V lost 0 bases and J lost 3, with 15 bases in between. Here the CDR3 DNA reads TGTGCCAGCAGCTTAGGGGACCGGGACCCCCTCTACGAGCAGTACTTC. Translation gives CASSLGDRDPLYEQYF.

In this sample, this clonotype turned up many times. The rearrangement joins TRBV6-2 or TRBV6-3 to TRBJ2-1; D perhaps matches TRBD2 (6 bases). Looked up from germline, CDR1 is MNHEY and CDR2 is SVGEGT. The V end lost 5 bases, the J end lost 5 bases, and 16 bases lay between the germline ends. This CDR3 is built from 15 residues. CDR3 in amino acids: CASSPRAEGNNEQFF. In nucleotides, the CDR3 is TGTGCCAGCAGTCCTCGGGCGGAGGGGAACAATGAGCAGTTCTTC.

This clonotype counts as medium-sized. One end of the junction varies from germline; a read error may be responsible. The V call is TRBV6-5, the J call TRBJ2-3; 9 bases fit TRBD2. Germline-derived CDR1 and CDR2 are MNHEY and SVGAGI. This CDR3 is 16 amino acids long. The CDR3 coding sequence is TGTGCCAGCAGTCACTCGGGCGGGGGGGCCCATGGTACGCAGTATTTT. Residues: CASSHSGGGAHGTQYF.

Concerning this clonotype: The CDR3 ends on some other residue instead of the conserved phenylalanine or tryptophan, so this is likely a read error. V gene TRBV29-1 combines with J gene TRBJ2-5; D could derive from TRBD1 or TRBD2 (6 bases each). Trimming pared 4 bases from V and 9 bases from J, leaving 27 bases between. From germline, CDR1 is SQVTM and CDR2 ANQGSEA. The CDR3 sequence is 16 residues long. The CDR3 here is CSVGTRLRLEGEAQYC. DNA for the CDR3: TGCAGCGTTGGAACAAGGCTTCGGTTGGAGGGGGAGGCCCAGTACTGC.

Many counts were recorded for this clonotype. A read error may be the cause here, since a much bigger clone is one base away. V and J are TRBV20-1 and TRBJ1-2; tentatively, D is TRBD1 (5 bases). This CDR3 is built from 13 residues. Per the germline V gene, CDR1 is DFQATT and CDR2 is SNEGSKA (reference sequence). V dropped 4 bases and J dropped 10 bases, with 19 bases sitting between them. The CDR3 sequence is CSAMTQQVDAYTF. The CDR3, as DNA: TGCAGTGCTATGACCCAACAGGTGGATGCCTACACCTTC.

V gene TRBV20-1 combines with J gene TRBJ2-7, with a tentative D call TRBD2 (6 bases). Germline V lookup: CDR1 DFQATT, CDR2 SNEGSKA (reference sequence). The CDR3 has 14 residues. V was pared by 6 bases and J by 0 bases, with 15 bases between. The CDR3 here is CSAMTGESSYEQYF. CDR3 in DNA: TGCAGTGCCATGACGGGGGAGAGCTCCTACGAGCAGTACTTC.

This rearrangement joins TRBV12-3 or TRBV12-4 to TRBJ2-7; 7 nucleotides line up with TRBD2. Trimming removed 3 bases from V and 9 bases from J; junction bases left unmatched: 14. The CDR3 loop spans 15 amino acids. Here the CDR3 reads CASSFGDASGYGQYF. CDR3 coding DNA: TGTGCCAGCAGTTTTGGGGACGCTAGCGGCTATGGGCAGTACTTC.

This chain connects TRBV10-3 to TRBJ2-7; 7 bases line up with TRBD1. CDR1 and CDR2 from the germline V gene are ENHRY and SYGVKD. The CDR3 runs to 18 residues. Germline trimming cut 0 bases from V and 0 bases from J; bases unmatched to any gene: 11. The CDR3 DNA reads TGTGCCATCAGTGAGTCGACATTTCTCGGGACAGTCTCCTACGAGCAGTACTTC. Translated, it gives CAISESTFLGTVSYEQYF.

This clonotype was recorded at least ten times. The rearrangement links TRBV14 to TRBJ2-5; D gene uncertain. The germline CDR1 and CDR2 sequences are SGHDN and FVKESK. Trimming removed 0 bases from V and 5 bases from J, with 7 bases in between. The CDR3 is 13 residues long. Here the CDR3 DNA reads TGTGCCAGCAGCCAAGAATGGTGGGAGACCCAGTACTTC. This encodes CASSQEWWETQYF. The full variable domain, with the rest looked up from reference TRBV14 and TRBJ2-5, is EAGVTQFPSHSVIEKGQTVTLRCDPISGHDNLYWYRRVMGKEIKFLLHFVKESKQDESGMPNNRFLAERTGGTYSTLKVQPAELEDSGVYFCASSQEWWETQYFGPGTRLLVL.

The CDR3 loop reads CASSLDRLNEKLFF. The DNA of the CDR3 is TGTGCCAGCAGCTTAGACAGGCTTAATGAAAAACTGTTTTTT. The rearrangement uses TRBV5-6 and TRBJ1-4, with a tentative D call TRBD1 (6 bases). Germline CDR1 SGHDT, CDR2 YYEEEE. V was pared by 2 bases and J by 4 bases, with 9 bases between. The CDR3 runs 14 residues.

J is TRBJ1-1 and V is TRBV12-3 or TRBV12-4; D possibly corresponds to TRBD1 (6 bases). The V end was cut by 4 bases, the J end by 4 bases, with 19 bases between. The CDR3 consists of 16 residues. The CDR3: CASSWGMGGSATEAFF. CDR3 DNA sequence: TGTGCCAGCAGTTGGGGAATGGGGGGCTCGGCCACTGAAGCTTTCTTT.

The rearrangement uses TRBV3-1 and TRBJ1-2, with D possibly TRBD1 on 5 matching bases. From germline, CDR1 is LGHDT and CDR2 YNNKEL (reference sequence). Trimming stripped 0 bases from V and 4 bases from J, with 15 bases between. CDR3 length: 16 amino acids. The CDR3 sequence is CASSQEGAGRTYGYTF. In DNA form, the CDR3 reads TGTGCCAGCAGCCAAGAAGGGGCAGGCAGGACCTATGGCTACACCTTC.

The J gene is TRBJ2-7, the V gene TRBV20-1; D gene ambiguous. V lost 8 bases to trimming and J lost 2 bases, with 10 bases between them. Germline V CDR1 and CDR2: DFQATT, SNEGSKA (reference sequence). The CDR3 has 11 amino acids. Written as DNA, the CDR3 is TGCAGTCCCACGCAGACCTACGAGCAGTACTTC. Its translation is CSPTQTYEQYF.

Concerning this clonotype: Given the absence of the conserved phenylalanine or tryptophan at the CDR3 end, a read error is likely. No DNA is shown, since the ends of the CDR3 on it are uncertain; the CDR3 is the one TCRdb lists. The gene calls are TRBV7-8 and TRBJ2-3; TRBD2 is taken as the D call from the table, unchecked against the DNA. Germline assignment: CDR1 SGHVS and CDR2 FQNEAQ. Termini included, the CDR3 measures 19 amino acids. The CDR3 protein is CASSPLSGGPGSGRPPPIN.

The V gene is TRBV7-3, the J gene TRBJ2-1; 8 nucleotides line up with TRBD1. V lost 6 bases to trimming and J lost 8 bases; unmatched junction nucleotides: 6. The CDR3 is 13 residues long. Germline CDR1 is SGHTA and CDR2 is FQGTGA. The chain's CDR3 is CASSRQGSDEQFF. The CDR3 coding sequence is TGTGCCAGCAGTCGACAGGGGTCGGATGAGCAGTTCTTC.

Worth noting for this clonotype: Compared with germline, one end of the junction differs, possibly owing to a read error. The CDR3 DNA follows: TGTGCTAGCAGCTCTTGTAGTAGGGAGATCTTC. Protein product: CASSSCSREIF. V is TRBV7-7 and J is TRBJ2-1; maybe TRBD2 (5 bases). CDR1 is SSHAT and CDR2 is FNYEAQ in the germline V gene (reference sequence). CDR3 size: 11 residues. Combining the CDR3 with reference TRBV7-7 and TRBJ2-1 gives the whole variable domain GAGVSQSPRYKVTKRGQDVTLRCDPISSHATLYWYQQALGQGPEFLTYFNYEAQPDKSGLPSDRFSAERPEGSISTLTIQRTEQRDSAMYRCASSSCSREIFGPGTRLTVL.

This clonotype showed up many times. The V call is TRBV7-9, the J call TRBJ1-2; possible D gene TRBD1, 5 bases. Germline V gene lookup returns CDR1 SEHNR and CDR2 FQNEAQ (reference sequence). Trimming pared 5 bases from V and 9 bases from J, leaving 25 bases between. CDR3 size: 16 residues. The CDR3 DNA is TGTGCCAGCAGCCCGTACCGGGACGGTGGATCGGTGAGCTACACCTTC. Translated, it gives CASSPYRDGGSVSYTF.